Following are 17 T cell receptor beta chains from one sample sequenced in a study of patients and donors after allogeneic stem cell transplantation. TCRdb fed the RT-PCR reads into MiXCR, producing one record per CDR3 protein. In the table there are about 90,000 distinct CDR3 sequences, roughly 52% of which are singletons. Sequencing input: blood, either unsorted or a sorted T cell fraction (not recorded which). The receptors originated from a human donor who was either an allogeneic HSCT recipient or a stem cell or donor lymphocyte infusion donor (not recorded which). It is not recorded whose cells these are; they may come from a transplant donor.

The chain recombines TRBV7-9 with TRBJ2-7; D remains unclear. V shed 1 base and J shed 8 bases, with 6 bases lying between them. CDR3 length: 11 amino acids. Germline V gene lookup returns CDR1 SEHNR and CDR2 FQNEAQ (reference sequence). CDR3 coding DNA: TGTGCCAGCAGCTTAGAACACAAGCAGTACTTC. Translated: CASSLEHKQYF.

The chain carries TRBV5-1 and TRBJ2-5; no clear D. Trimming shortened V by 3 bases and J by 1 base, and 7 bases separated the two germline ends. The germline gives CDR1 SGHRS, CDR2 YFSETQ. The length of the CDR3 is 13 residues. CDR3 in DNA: TGCGCCAGCAGCTCGCGATTCCAAGAGACCCAGTACTTC. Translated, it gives CASSSRFQETQYF.

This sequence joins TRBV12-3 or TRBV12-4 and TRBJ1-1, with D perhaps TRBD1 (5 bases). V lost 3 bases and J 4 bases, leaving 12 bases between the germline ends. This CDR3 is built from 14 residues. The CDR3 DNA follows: TGTGCCAGCAGTTTCGACAGTACGGGCACTGAAGCTTTCTTT. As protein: CASSFDSTGTEAFF.

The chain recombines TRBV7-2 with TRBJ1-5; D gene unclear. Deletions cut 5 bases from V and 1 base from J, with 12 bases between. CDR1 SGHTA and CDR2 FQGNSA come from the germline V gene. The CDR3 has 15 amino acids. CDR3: CASSPRLDSNQPQHF. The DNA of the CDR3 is TGTGCCAGCAGCCCGCGTTTAGACAGCAATCAGCCCCAGCATTTT.

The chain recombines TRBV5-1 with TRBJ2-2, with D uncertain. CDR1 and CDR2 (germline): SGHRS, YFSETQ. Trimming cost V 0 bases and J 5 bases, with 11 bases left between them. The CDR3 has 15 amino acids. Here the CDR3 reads CASSLADTRTGELFF. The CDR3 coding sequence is TGCGCCAGCAGCTTGGCGGATACAAGGACCGGGGAGCTGTTTTTT. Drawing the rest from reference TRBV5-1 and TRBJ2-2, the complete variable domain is KAGVTQTPRYLIKTRGQQVTLSCSPISGHRSVSWYQQTPGQGLQFLFEYFSETQRNKGNFPGRFSGRQFSNSRSEMNVSTLELGDSALYLCASSLADTRTGELFFGEGSRLTVL.

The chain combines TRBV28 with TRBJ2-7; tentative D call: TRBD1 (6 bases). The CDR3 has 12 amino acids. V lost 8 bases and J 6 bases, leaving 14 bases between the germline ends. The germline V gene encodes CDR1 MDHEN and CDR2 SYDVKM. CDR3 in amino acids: CASLQGFGEQYF. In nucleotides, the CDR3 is TGTGCCAGCCTCCAGGGGTTCGGCGAGCAGTACTTC.

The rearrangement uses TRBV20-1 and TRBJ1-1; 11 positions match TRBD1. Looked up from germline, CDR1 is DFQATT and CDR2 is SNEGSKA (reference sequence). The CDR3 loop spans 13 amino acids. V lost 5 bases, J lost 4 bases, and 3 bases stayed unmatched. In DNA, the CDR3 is TGCAGTGCTCCCGGGACAGGGGGCACTGAAGCTTTCTTT. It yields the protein CSAPGTGGTEAFF.

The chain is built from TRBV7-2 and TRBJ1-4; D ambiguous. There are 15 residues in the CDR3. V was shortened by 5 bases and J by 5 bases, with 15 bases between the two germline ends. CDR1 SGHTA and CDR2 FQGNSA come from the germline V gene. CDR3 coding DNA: TGTGCCAGCAGCCCCCTTGGAGGCGAAAATGAAAAACTGTTTTTT. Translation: CASSPLGGENEKLFF.

CDR3 sequence reads: CASSLRYGGPGLFF. The CDR3 bases are TGTGCCAGCAGTTTACGATACGGGGGGCCAGGACTGTTTTTT. The V gene is TRBV27, the J gene TRBJ1-4, with D possibly TRBD1 on 6 matching bases. The V gene's germline CDR1 is MNHEY and CDR2 SMNVEV (reference sequence). This CDR3 is 14 amino acids long. Trimming pared 2 bases from V and 13 bases from J, leaving 17 bases between.

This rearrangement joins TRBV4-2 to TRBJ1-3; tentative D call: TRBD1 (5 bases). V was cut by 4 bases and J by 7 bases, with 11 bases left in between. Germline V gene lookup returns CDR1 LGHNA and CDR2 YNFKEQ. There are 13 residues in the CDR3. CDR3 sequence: CASSPGQRNTIYF. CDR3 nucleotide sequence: TGTGCCAGCAGCCCCGGACAACGGAACACCATATATTTT.

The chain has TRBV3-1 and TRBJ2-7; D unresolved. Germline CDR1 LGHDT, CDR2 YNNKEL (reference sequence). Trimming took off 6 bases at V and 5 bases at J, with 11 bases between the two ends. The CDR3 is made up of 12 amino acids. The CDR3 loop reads CASRSGGHEQYF. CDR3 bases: TGTGCCAGCAGGTCAGGTGGCCACGAGCAGTACTTC.

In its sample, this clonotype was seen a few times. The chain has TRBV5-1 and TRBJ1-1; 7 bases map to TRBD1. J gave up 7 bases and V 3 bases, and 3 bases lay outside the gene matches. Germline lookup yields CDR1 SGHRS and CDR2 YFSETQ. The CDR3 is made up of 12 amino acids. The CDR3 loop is CASSWRDSEAFF. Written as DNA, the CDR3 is TGCGCCAGCAGCTGGCGGGACAGTGAAGCTTTCTTT. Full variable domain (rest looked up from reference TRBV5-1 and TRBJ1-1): KAGVTQTPRYLIKTRGQQVTLSCSPISGHRSVSWYQQTPGQGLQFLFEYFSETQRNKGNFPGRFSGRQFSNSRSEMNVSTLELGDSALYLCASSWRDSEAFFGQGTRLTVV.

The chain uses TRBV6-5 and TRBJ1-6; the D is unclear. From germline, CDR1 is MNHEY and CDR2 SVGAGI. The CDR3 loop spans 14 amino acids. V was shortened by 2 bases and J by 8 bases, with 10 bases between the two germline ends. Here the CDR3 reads CASSYPGSYSPLHF. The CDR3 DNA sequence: TGTGCCAGCAGTTACCCCGGATCGTATTCACCCCTCCACTTT.

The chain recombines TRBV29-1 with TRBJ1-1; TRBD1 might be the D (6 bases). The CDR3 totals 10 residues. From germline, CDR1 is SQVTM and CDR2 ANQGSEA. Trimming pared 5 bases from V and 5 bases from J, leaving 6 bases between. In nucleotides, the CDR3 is TGCAGCGTTCAGGGGACTGAAGCTTTCTTT. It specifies CSVQGTEAFF.

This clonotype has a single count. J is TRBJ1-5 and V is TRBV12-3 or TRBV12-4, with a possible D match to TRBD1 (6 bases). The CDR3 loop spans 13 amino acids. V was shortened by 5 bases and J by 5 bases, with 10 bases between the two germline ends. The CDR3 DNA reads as TGTGCCAGCAGTCCCCAGGGGTATCAGCCCCAGCATTTT. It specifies CASSPQGYQPQHF.

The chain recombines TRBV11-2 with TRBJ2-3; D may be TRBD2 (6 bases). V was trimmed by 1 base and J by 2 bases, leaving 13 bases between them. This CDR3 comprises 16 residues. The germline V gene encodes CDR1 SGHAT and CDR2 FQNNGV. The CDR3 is CASSLAVGLLTDTQYF. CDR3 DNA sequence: TGTGCCAGCAGCTTAGCGGTGGGACTTCTCACAGATACGCAGTATTTT.

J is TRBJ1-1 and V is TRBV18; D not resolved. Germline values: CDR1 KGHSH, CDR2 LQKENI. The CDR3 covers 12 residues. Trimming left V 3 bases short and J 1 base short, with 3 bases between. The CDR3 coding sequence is TGTGCCAGCTCACCGGAGAACACTGAAGCTTTCTTT. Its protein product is CASSPENTEAFF.